This is a list of T cell receptor beta chains from one sample in a study of response to subunit inactivated influenza vaccine. Each CDR3 protein gets one entry after TCRdb re-called the RT-PCR reads with MiXCR. Of under 750,000 distinct CDR3 sequences detected, approximately 12% appear once; the ten largest clones hold about a tenth. The source was PBMCs from blood, collected on the day of vaccination. Receptor source: a man aged 45-65 years who received an inactivated influenza vaccine. Each CDR3 is given without its conserved first and last residue. Each record gives: J gene, V gene, clone size, CDR3 protein. The size of a clone is reported for some rows only, either as once, few or many, or as a class for expanded clones.

TRBJ2-2,TRBV4-1,few,ASSQENGRESWTGELF
TRBJ1-4,TRBV5-1,-,ASSLPGGRLF
TRBJ2-5,TRBV20-1,few,SAGVGGEETQY
TRBJ2-7,TRBV10-3,many,AIRPTSGPSYEQY
TRBJ2-1,TRBV6-5,many,ASSYGTGWTREQF
TRBJ1-1,TRBV3-1,-,ASSHRDRVNSEAF
TRBJ2-3,TRBV18,-,ASSPRGGRLSTDTQY
TRBJ2-7,TRBV12-3/TRBV12-4,many,ASSSTGTVSYEQY
TRBJ2-7,TRBV4-3,-,ASSLYGGATYEQY
TRBJ2-1,TRBV29-1,many,SVPGGLSSGEQF
TRBJ2-2,TRBV5-1,-,ASQTTGPTGELF
TRBJ2-7,TRBV7-2,few,ASREHGSKEQY
TRBJ2-1,TRBV19,few,ASSATSGIGNEQF
TRBJ1-5,TRBV28,-,ATYLRVTRPQH
TRBJ1-6,TRBV20-1,many,SARVAGTYNSPLH
TRBJ2-7,TRBV7-2,-,ASGFSGQSYEQY
TRBJ1-5,TRBV19,many,ATKGAGELQPQH
TRBJ2-5,TRBV7-6,-,ASSKDGTVKTQY
TRBJ2-3,TRBV20-1,few,SASSGTGRTDTQY
TRBJ2-1,TRBV7-9,-,ASSLNRDNFHNEQF
TRBJ1-1,TRBV7-9,few,ASSSAYLNTEAF
TRBJ2-2,TRBV20-1,many,SASTGTSGRAVYTGELF
TRBJ2-1,TRBV5-1,many,ASSLGLAGVYNEQF
TRBJ2-2,TRBV7-3,many,ASSTAGQANTGELF
TRBJ2-2,TRBV7-8,many,ASSLGGAVTGELF
TRBJ2-1,TRBV28,few,ASSSDFRLHNEQF
TRBJ2-3,TRBV4-2,few,ASSQYLAGEGTDTQY
TRBJ2-1,TRBV20-1,-,SATDRVIRNEQF
TRBJ1-2,TRBV18,few,ASSPDLQESYT
TRBJ2-1,TRBV24-1,many,ATSDLWFQAGSYNEQF
TRBJ1-6,TRBV6-5,few,ASSYYGKAGSPLH
TRBJ2-1,TRBV10-3,few,AIRGASGRSSYNEQF
TRBJ2-3,TRBV20-1,-,SAPSTGKGTDTQY